The 8 T cell receptor beta chains given below trace back to one sample, sequenced in a study of cytomegalovirus exposure and HLA in healthy donors. Measured with immunoSEQ multiplex PCR; TCRdb has only the in-frame clones, and not every one. The sample lists over 70,000 clones, roughly 89% occurring once. The sequenced sample consisted of PBMCs. All receptors come from a woman younger than 35 in good health and CMV-seropositive.

This chain connects TRBV28 to TRBJ1-5; the D gene is possibly TRBD1 (6 bases). The CDR3 covers 15 residues. The V gene lost 2 bases and the J gene lost 5 bases, with 13 bases spanning the gap. From germline, CDR1 is MDHEN and CDR2 SYDVKM. The CDR3 DNA follows: TGTGCCAGCAGTTTACAAGGGGGACCGGATCAGCCCCAGCATTTT. Its protein is CASSLQGGPDQPQHF.

V is TRBV4-2 and J is TRBJ2-7; 8 bases line up with TRBD1. The V segment lost 0 bases and the J segment 3 bases; nucleotides outside the gene matches: 7. CDR1 is LGHNA, CDR2 YNFKEQ, per germline. CDR3 length equals 16 residues. CDR3 region: CASSQDPGQEFYEQYF. CDR3 coding DNA: TGTGCCAGCAGCCAAGATCCGGGACAGGAGTTCTACGAGCAGTACTTC.

The J gene is TRBJ2-2, the V gene TRBV2; the match to TRBD1 covers 8 bases. V lost 4 bases and J lost 0; bases outside the gene matches: 4. The germline gives CDR1 SNHLY, CDR2 FYNNEI. This CDR3 contains 16 residues. CDR3 nucleotides: TGTGCCAGCAGTGCACCGGGACAGGCGAACACCGGGGAGCTGTTTTTT. Amino acid sequence: CASSAPGQANTGELFF.

For this clone: The sample contains more than one DNA sequence encoding this CDR3. V is TRBV10-2 and J is TRBJ1-1; D not resolved. Looked up from germline, CDR1 is WSHSY and CDR2 is SAAADI. The V end was cut by 3 bases, the J end by 1 base, with 9 bases between. The CDR3 spans 14 residues. CDR3 amino acids: CASSESGGNTEAFF. The CDR3 nucleotides are TGCGCCAGCAGTGAATCCGGAGGGAACACTGAAGCTTTCTTT.

This clone was observed once. The genes are TRBV27 and TRBJ2-1; perhaps TRBD2 as D (6 bases). The CDR3 spans 15 residues. Germline lookup yields CDR1 MNHEY and CDR2 SMNVEV (reference sequence). V was shortened by 6 bases and J by 6 bases, with 18 bases between the two germline ends. CDR3 DNA: TGTGCCAGCAGACCACTCACCGGGGGATCCAATGAGCAGTTCTTC. Residues: CASRPLTGGSNEQFF.

The chain is built from TRBV6-1 and TRBJ2-5; TRBD1 aligns across 8 bases. Trimming removed 1 base from V and 4 bases from J; junction bases left unmatched: 8. From germline, CDR1 is MNHNS and CDR2 SASEGT. The CDR3 length is 16 residues. CDR3 loop: CASSEVSGTGGETQYF. The CDR3 nucleotides are TGTGCCAGCAGTGAAGTTTCTGGGACAGGAGGAGAGACCCAGTACTTC.

The chain links TRBV19 to TRBJ1-4; D may be TRBD1 (6 bases). Germline values: CDR1 LNHDA, CDR2 SQIVND (reference sequence). This CDR3 has 16 amino acids. V shed 2 bases and J shed 0 bases, with 10 bases lying between them. As DNA, the CDR3 is TGTGCCAGTAGTATACCACAGGGAGCAACTAATGAAAAACTGTTTTTT. It yields the protein CASSIPQGATNEKLFF.

The chain has TRBV4-1 and TRBJ1-5, with TRBD1 as a possible D gene (6 bases). CDR1 MGHRA and CDR2 YSYEKL come from the germline V gene. The ends were cut back, 4 bases at V and 7 bases at J, with 14 bases in the middle. The CDR3 extends over 14 amino acids. The CDR3 sequence: CASSPLGRGQPQHF. In nucleotides, the CDR3 is TGCGCCAGCAGCCCCCTGGGCAGGGGCCAGCCCCAGCATTTT.